This T cell receptor beta chain was sequenced during a study of cytomegalovirus exposure and HLA in healthy donors. The wider study: Clustering assigned 70% to 90% of the approximately 400 genotyped donors to the Caucasian-associated ancestry cluster.

In the PCR, 60 Vbeta and 13 Jbeta primers were used. Generated by immunoSEQ multiplex PCR, the TCRdb table keeps only in-frame clones and is missing some. The table for this sample gives about 120,000 clones. With respect to this clone: Its specificity is unknown.

Study-wide results and limits: The later analysis indicated that the majority of CMV-associated TCR beta chains appeared HLA-restricted. Indistinguishability led to the exclusion of some V segments, TRBV6-2 and TRBV6-3 included. Fewer N-insertions than the roughly 600-donor mean were reportedly shown by an Asian-associated ancestry cluster in a later analysis.

This CDR3 contains 16 residues. Germline CDR1 reads KGHSH; CDR2 reads LQKENI. V lost 2 bases and J 1 base, leaving 14 bases between the germline ends. This TCR came from a man younger than 30 in good health and CMV-seronegative. The sample comprised PBMCs. The chain carries TRBV18 and TRBJ1-1; D perhaps matches TRBD1 (6 bases). The DNA of the CDR3 is TGTGCCAGCTCACCAATATCAGGGGCAACGAACACTGAAGCTTTCTTT. Its protein product is CASSPISGATNTEAFF.